This T cell receptor (beta chain) was found in a study of shared clonotypes between healthy human individuals (dated by TCRdb to 2018 to 2020). Some background on the complete study: The cohort included a few men and a couple of women between 18 and 49 years of age. For each donor, CD4 naive and CD4 memory were each given three plates, CD8 naive was given two plates, and CD8 memory was given one plate. To estimate repertoire size and how much clonotypes are shared between individuals, the study performed deep sequencing of blood TCR repertoires from about five healthy adults. To increase sequencing depth and limit assay-specific biases, TCR repertoire library preparation and sequencing were carried out by different laboratories using diverse techniques. Leukapheresis yielded between about 0.94 and 10 billion PBMCs per donor. Here is what the overall study found, with its caveats: Incomplete sequencing was indicated by rarefaction of sorted-subset datasets, despite the large sequencing depth. Higher generation probabilities were observed for clonotypes shared by all four sorted-subset donors than for non-shared clonotypes. Sampling was limited to blood, and TCR repertoires in tissue likely differ from TCR repertoires in blood. Because the study included a small number of donors, the genetic and exposure-history diversity represented was limited. Estimated clonotype richness was generally larger for naive than for memory subsets. Pairwise subsampling led to the expectation that sequencing depth would affect the degree of clonotype sharing among donors. Around 5% of naive CD4, 3% to 3.5% of naive CD8, roughly 2.4% of memory CD4, and 0.4% of memory CD8 clonotypes were shared across several donors.

This clone was detected a few times. Its specific antigen is unknown. Per-nucleotide qualities are absent, and no much larger clonotype sits a single base away. CD8 naive samples were obtained by positive selection for CCR7 among CD45RO-negative cells, yielding a CD45RA+CCR7+ population from which TemRA cells were excluded. The donors were healthy, HIV-negative adults with no recently reported acute infections or vaccinations. All donors were Caucasian adults living in Nashville, Tennessee, USA. After blood collection by leukapheresis, PBMCs were isolated using Ficoll-Histopaque density gradient centrifugation and then cryopreserved in the vapor phase of liquid nitrogen. Analytical flow cytometry was used to check the purity and quantity of each magnetically sorted T cell population. Each sorted fraction had its genomic DNA isolated and then quantified by UV absorbance on a Nanodrop 2000c. Using the deep immunoSEQ assay, TCR CDR3 regions were amplified from genomic DNA by multiplex PCR. Extracted genomic DNA from each cell subset was spread evenly across all wells of several immunoSEQ 96-well plates, with each plate serving as a replicate. For sorted subsets, roughly 200 ng of genomic DNA, equivalent to 25,000 to 30,000 T cell genomes, went into each replicate PCR. Purified libraries were quantified with a Qubit 3.0 fluorometer, sized on a Bioanalyzer 2100, and re-quantified with the KAPA Library Quantification kit. Every immunoSEQ 96-well plate was sequenced on a separate single-read 150-cycle Illumina NextSeq 550 flow cell. The paper's processing steps were these. Because the immunoSEQ output held only junctional sequences and lacked quality scores, the filtering could not match the filtering applied to full-length reads. Sequences were annotated with PyIR, a Python wrapper for IgBLAST v1.9, and V/J genes and CDR3 were assigned using IMGT germline references. Reads were filtered out if the reads had weak V/J assignments (E-value above 1e-6), no CDR3, stop codons, out-of-frame junctions, or ambiguous translated residues. V3J clonotypes were defined by identical inferred V gene, J gene, and CDR3 amino acid sequence. The percentage overlap between two repertoires was calculated by dividing the number of shared unique clonotypes by the size of the smaller repertoire. Repertoire richness was assessed with RTK rarefaction, the Chao1 estimator, and Recon v2.1 estimates of unobserved clonotypes. OLGA was used to compute generation probabilities for all TCRbeta clonotypes that the gDNA method yielded from a few donors. Entries here come from immuneACCESS through TCRdb and include only in-frame sequences with V and J called. Some clones fail to appear in such tables; in the studies checked, an unresolved V gene covers under half of the shortfall, and the cause of the remainder is unknown. That table furnishes V, J and clone size, whereas the DNA furnished D and trimming. This sample lists about 2 million clones; about 95% were detected once. The ten largest clones represent 1% to 1.5% of the sample.

The CDR3 starts with the cysteine, ends with the phenylalanine, and has 14 residues. The kept DNA is CDR3 alone, 42 bases in frame from the first base. Between the V and J ends, shortened by 2 bases and 2 bases respectively, the junction contains 12 bases. The germline V gene (reference sequence) specifies GTSNPN as CDR1 and SVGIG as CDR2. This receptor was identified in a man in his late teens or twenties in good health. Recombination linked TRBV30 to TRBJ1-2, with no reliable assignment of the D segment. Material for sequencing was naive CD8+ T cells sorted from blood. This specimen's cell subset or site label, interpreted: CD45RA+CCR7+. Here is the DNA: TGTGCCTGGAGTTGGGAGGATTCAAACTATGGCTACACCTTC. Protein translation: CAWSWEDSNYGYTF.